Listed here are 19 T cell receptor beta chains from one sample, sequenced in a study of cytomegalovirus exposure and HLA in healthy donors. The data were produced by immunoSEQ multiplex PCR, yet TCRdb's version contains in-frame clones alone and is incomplete. This table holds some 140,000 clones, roughly 87% found once. Sequencing was performed on PBMCs. These receptors came from a woman aged 18-29 years in good health and CMV-seropositive.

This chain joins TRBV6-6 and TRBJ1-2, with 9 bases identical to TRBD1. The CDR3 loop spans 14 amino acids. Looked up from germline, CDR1 is MNHNY and CDR2 is SVGAGI (reference sequence). After removal of 6 bases from V and 8 bases from J, the junction contained 10 bases not matched to a gene. The CDR3 DNA is TGTGCCAGCAGCCTCCGGACAGGGGTTCAAGGCTACACCTTC. It yields the protein CASSLRTGVQGYTF.

The chain has TRBV7-2 and TRBJ2-3; 12 bases are shared with TRBD2. CDR3 length: 16 residues. Germline CDR1 and CDR2: SGHTA and FQGNSA. J gave up 1 base and V 1 base, and 0 bases lay outside the gene matches. The CDR3 is CASSLGLAGGTDTQYF. In DNA, the CDR3 is TGTGCCAGCAGCTTAGGACTAGCGGGGGGCACAGATACGCAGTATTTT.

The chain employs TRBV11-1 and TRBJ2-1, with no clear D. Trimming shortened V by 3 bases and J by 5 bases, and 11 bases separated the two germline ends. CDR3 length equals 14 residues. Germline loops: CDR1 SGHAT, CDR2 FQDESV (reference sequence). The CDR3 here is CASSFLVIDNEQFF. In nucleotides, the CDR3 is TGTGCCAGCAGCTTTTTAGTGATTGACAATGAGCAGTTCTTC.

CDR3 bases: TGTGCCAGCAGTTACCGACAGGGTTCAGATACGCAGTATTTT. Encoded protein: CASSYRQGSDTQYF. The genes are TRBV6-5 and TRBJ2-3, with 7 nucleotides matching TRBD1. Germline loops: CDR1 MNHEY, CDR2 SVGAGI. J was trimmed by 4 bases and V by 2 bases; bases with no gene match: 3. The CDR3 extends over 14 amino acids.

This clone was recorded only once. The gene calls are TRBV28 and TRBJ2-3; the D gene is possibly TRBD1 (6 bases). Per the germline V gene, CDR1 is MDHEN and CDR2 is SYDVKM. Deletions cut 6 bases from V and 5 bases from J, with 12 bases between. The CDR3 spans 13 residues. CDR3 in DNA: TGTGCCAGCAGCAGGACAGCTCTAGATACGCAGTATTTT. Its protein product is CASSRTALDTQYF.

The chain uses TRBV12-2 and TRBJ2-7; whether TRBD1, the table's D call, matches the DNA was not checked. TRBV12-2 is an annotated pseudogene. CDR3 size: 17 residues. The chain's CDR3 is CASRLAFKGQGVYEQYF. The CDR3 DNA reads TGTGCAAGTCGCTTAGCGTTCAAGGGACAGGGGGTATACGAGCAGTACTTC.

This chain links TRBV6-6 with TRBJ2-7, with 10 bases identical to TRBD1. J gave up 4 bases and V 6 bases, and 6 bases lay outside the gene matches. From germline, CDR1 is MNHNY and CDR2 SVGAGI (reference sequence). This CDR3 region has 14 residues. CDR3 DNA: TGTGCCAGCAGCCCCGGGACAGGGGTGTACGAGCAGTACTTC. Amino acid sequence: CASSPGTGVYEQYF.

In its sample, this clone was seen a few times. In the same sample, other DNA sequences code for this CDR3. This chain uses TRBV27 with TRBJ2-3; D is possibly TRBD1 (6 bases). The CDR3 contains 14 residues. With 1 base removed from V and 5 bases from J, the gap between germline ends came to 10 bases. Per the germline V gene, CDR1 is MNHEY and CDR2 is SMNVEV (reference sequence). CDR3 sequence reads: CASSLWGLEDTQYF. The CDR3 DNA reads TGTGCCAGCAGTTTATGGGGGCTGGAAGATACGCAGTATTTT.

This clone showed up just a few times. Sequence at one end of the junction differs from germline and may be a read error. The chain links TRBV7-2 to TRBJ2-1; TRBD2 matches at 8 bases. The CDR3 is 14 amino acids. Looked up from germline, CDR1 is SGHTA and CDR2 is FQGNSA. CDR3 loop: CASRLAGPVNEQFF. In DNA, the CDR3 is TGTGCCAGCAGGTTAGCGGGGCCTGTCAATGAGCAGTTCTTC.

The chain couples TRBV30 to TRBJ1-6; no clear D gene. Trimming took off 1 base at V and 7 bases at J, with 8 bases between the two ends. There are 13 residues in the CDR3. Germline V lookup: CDR1 GTSNPN, CDR2 SVGIG (reference sequence). CDR3 amino acids: CAWSGALNSPLHF. The CDR3, as DNA: TGTGCCTGGAGTGGGGCCTTGAATTCACCCCTCCACTTT.

J is TRBJ2-2 and V is TRBV7-7, with D possibly matching TRBD1 (6 bases). Trimming took 5 bases from V and 1 from J, leaving 14 bases between them. The germline CDR1 and CDR2 sequences are SSHAT and FNYEAQ (reference sequence). The CDR3 runs 16 residues. In DNA, the CDR3 is TGTGCCAGCAGCCAGACCCGGACAGAGAACACCGGGGAGCTGTTTTTT. The encoded protein is CASSQTRTENTGELFF.

This clone has a single count. Here the CDR3 DNA reads TGTGCCAGTAGTATTGGGCTTGACAGCAATGAGCAGTTCTTC. It codes for CASSIGLDSNEQFF. V usage is TRBV19 and J usage is TRBJ2-1; TRBD1 is a possible D gene (5 bases). The V gene lost 3 bases and the J gene lost 6 bases, with 12 bases spanning the gap. The germline gives CDR1 LNHDA, CDR2 SQIVND (reference sequence). The CDR3 spans 14 residues. Variable domain in full (rest from reference TRBV19 and TRBJ2-1): DGGITQSPKYLFRKEGQNVTLSCEQNLNHDAMYWYRQDPGQGLRLIYYSQIVNDFQKGDIAEGYSVSREKKESFPLTVTSAQKNPTAFYLCASSIGLDSNEQFFGPGTRLTVL.

This chain links TRBV6-4 with TRBJ2-1; 10 nucleotides align to TRBD2. V lost 2 bases, J lost 6 bases, and 7 bases stayed unmatched. Germline V gene sequence: CDR1 MRHNA, CDR2 SNTAGT. This CDR3 is 16 amino acids long. The CDR3 protein is CASSDASGGAVNEQFF. The CDR3 nucleotides read TGTGCCAGCAGTGACGCAAGCGGGGGGGCCGTCAATGAGCAGTTCTTC.

This sequence joins TRBV2 and TRBJ2-1; D gene uncertain. Trimming left V 3 bases short and J 9 bases short, with 6 bases between. The CDR3 sequence is 11 residues long. CDR1 SNHLY and CDR2 FYNNEI come from the germline V gene. In nucleotides, the CDR3 is TGTGCCAGCAGTGAGAAGCTTGAGCAGTTCTTC. It specifies CASSEKLEQFF.

The chain links TRBV28 to TRBJ1-6, with TRBD1 as a possible D gene (6 bases). The length of the CDR3 is 15 residues. Germline V CDR1 and CDR2: MDHEN, SYDVKM. With 5 bases removed from V and 0 bases from J, the gap between germline ends came to 8 bases. The CDR3 sequence: CASSTGPSYNSPLHF. The CDR3 DNA follows: TGTGCCAGCAGTACAGGGCCCTCCTATAATTCACCCCTCCACTTT.

The J gene is TRBJ2-7, the V gene TRBV29-1; D is perhaps TRBD1 (5 bases). The V gene lost 1 base and the J gene lost 2 bases, with 9 bases spanning the gap. CDR1 and CDR2 (germline): SQVTM, ANQGSEA. There are 13 residues in the CDR3. The CDR3 protein is CSVEGQGTYEQYF. CDR3 nucleotide sequence: TGCAGCGTTGAAGGTCAGGGAACCTACGAGCAGTACTTC.

The rearrangement links TRBV5-5 to TRBJ1-5, with D unresolved. The germline V gene encodes CDR1 SGHKS and CDR2 YYEKEE (reference sequence). V shed 2 bases and J shed 7 bases, with 13 bases lying between them. This CDR3 contains 14 residues. CDR3 sequence: CASSFFTVGQPQHF. In DNA form, the CDR3 reads TGTGCCAGCAGCTTTTTCACAGTTGGGCAGCCCCAGCATTTT.

This rearrangement joins TRBV7-9 to TRBJ2-3, with TRBD2 matching 8 bases. The CDR3 runs to 19 residues. In germline, CDR1 is SEHNR, CDR2 FQNEAQ (reference sequence). Trimming cost V 5 bases and J 0 bases; bases outside gene matches: 16. This CDR3 is CASSRLLRGALVSTDTQYF. CDR3 bases: TGTGCCAGCAGCCGCCTCCTGCGGGGGGCCCTCGTCAGCACAGATACGCAGTATTTT.

This chain links TRBV6-6 with TRBJ2-1; tentatively, D is TRBD2 (5 bases). From germline, CDR1 is MNHNY and CDR2 SVGAGI (reference sequence). The CDR3 is made up of 15 amino acids. V lost 8 bases and J lost 12, with 26 bases in between. CDR3 amino acids: CASVKSGSASRLQFF. For the CDR3, the DNA is TGTGCCAGCGTCAAATCGGGGTCGGCGAGTCGATTGCAGTTCTTC.